Here is one T cell receptor (beta chain) with its context. With random hexamers, reverse transcription was performed on roughly 0.5 to 1 ug of RNA. Across 54 Vbeta and 13 Jbeta, TCR beta CDR3 was amplified with immunoSEQ multiplex PCR. From the immunoSEQ multiplex PCR reads, TCRdb called clonotypes with MiXCR, one entry per CDR3 protein. Among 150,000 or so distinct CDR3 sequences, approximately 94% were seen once, and the ten largest hold 0.075% to 0.095%. There are 16 residues in the CDR3. Germline values: CDR1 DFQATT, CDR2 SNEGSKA (reference sequence). The V gene end was trimmed by 3 bases and the J gene end by 1 base; junction bases not matched to a gene: 9. This sample is drawn from a study of CD8 T cells in Susac syndrome. Sequencing of TCR beta covered CD8+ and CD4+ T cells obtained from blood. Relapsing-remitting disease, either stable or active, was present in the multiple sclerosis controls, who were treatment-naive patients. The CD8+ and CD4+ T cells were isolated magnetically using a negative isolation approach, whereas the TEMRA cells were enriched by FACS.

Sequencing was carried out using CD4+ T cells from PBMCs. The gene calls are TRBV20-1 and TRBJ2-3; 8 bases are shared with TRBD2. The sequence was obtained from a human donor with multiple sclerosis. Here the CDR3 reads CSARRGGSGGTDTQYF. CDR3 nucleotides: TGCAGTGCTAGGAGGGGGGGTAGCGGGGGCACAGATACGCAGTATTTT.